One T cell receptor beta chain is described in this entry. These data come from a study of technical replicates of blood from several donors. The germline V gene has CDR1 MDHEN and CDR2 SYDVKM. This CDR3 comprises 14 residues. V lost 2 bases, J lost 3 bases, and 8 bases lay in between. Produced via immunoSEQ multiplex PCR; TCRdb's table is partial and in-frame only. Counted here are about 80,000 clones, approximately 94% occurring once; the ten biggest clones make up 0.38%. The source is a human donor in good health. Sample: T cells isolated from PBMCs. V usage is TRBV28 and J usage is TRBJ2-4; the D is unclear. In DNA, the CDR3 is TGTGCCAGCAGTTTAACGGGTCTCAAAAACATTCAGTACTTC. Translation: CASSLTGLKNIQYF.